This record concerns one T cell receptor beta chain sequence. Its antigen is not identified. These data come from a study of cytomegalovirus exposure and HLA in healthy donors. The PCR had 60 Vbeta and 13 Jbeta primers. Profiled with immunoSEQ multiplex PCR; TCRdb holds only in-frame clones, not every one. The sample shows 150,000 to 200,000 clones, 60% to 85% of them seen only once. CDR1 and CDR2 from the germline V gene are MNHNS and SASEGT. This CDR3 contains 13 residues. V was clipped by 10 bases and J by 3 bases, with 12 bases between them. Study findings and constraints: Reports described diagnosis of cytomegalovirus status by the classifier as highly specific and sensitive. Excluded: some indistinguishable V segments such as TRBV6-2 and TRBV6-3. Later analysis revealed greater clonal expansion in HLA-associated TCR beta chains than in equally common others.

Sequenced input: PBMCs. The TCR comes from a female donor in good health and CMV-seronegative. V is TRBV6-1 and J is TRBJ2-2; the D gene is possibly TRBD1 (6 bases). CDR3 coding DNA: TGTGCCACAACGGACAGTTACACCGGGGAGCTGTTTTTT. This translates into CATTDSYTGELFF.